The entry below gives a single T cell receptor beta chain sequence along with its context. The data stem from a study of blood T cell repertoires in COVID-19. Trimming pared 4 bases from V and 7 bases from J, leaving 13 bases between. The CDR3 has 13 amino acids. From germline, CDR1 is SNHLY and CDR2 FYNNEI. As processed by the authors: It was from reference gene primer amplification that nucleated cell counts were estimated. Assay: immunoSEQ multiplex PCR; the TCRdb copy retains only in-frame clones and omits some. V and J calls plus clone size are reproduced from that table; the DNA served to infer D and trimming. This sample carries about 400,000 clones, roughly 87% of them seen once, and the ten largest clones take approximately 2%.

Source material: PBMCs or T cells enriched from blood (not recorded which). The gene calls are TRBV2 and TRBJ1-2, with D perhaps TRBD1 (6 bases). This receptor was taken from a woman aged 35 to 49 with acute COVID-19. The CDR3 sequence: CASSAVGTTGYTF. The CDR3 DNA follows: TGTGCCAGCAGTGCAGTTGGGACAACTGGCTACACCTTC.